The 10 T cell receptor beta chains given below trace back to one sample, sequenced in a study of neurological immune-mediated disorders. TCRdb re-called the 5' RACE reads through MiXCR, storing one row per CDR3 protein. The table has 45,000 or so distinct CDR3 sequences, 3% to 3.5% seen once; the top ten hold less than 15%. Specimen: PBMCs. All receptors derive from a woman in her 50s with multiple sclerosis.

This clonotype was seen many times. The chain employs TRBV5-1 and TRBJ2-7; 8 bases map to TRBD1. CDR1 is SGHRS and CDR2 is YFSETQ in the germline V gene. V lost 2 bases to trimming and J lost 5 bases; unmatched junction nucleotides: 3. There are 13 residues in the CDR3. The CDR3 DNA is TGCGCCAGCAGCTTAGGGACAGGAGACGAGCAGTACTTC. This codes for CASSLGTGDEQYF.

This clonotype was observed many times. The chain is built from TRBV2 and TRBJ2-3; 9 positions agree with TRBD2. This CDR3 is 16 amino acids long. Trimming removed 6 bases from V and 4 bases from J; junction bases left unmatched: 11. Germline CDR1 is SNHLY and CDR2 is FYNNEI. The DNA for the CDR3 is TGTGCCAGCAGCTTAGGGACAGCGGGGGGCCCAGATACGCAGTATTTT. It is translated as CASSLGTAGGPDTQYF.

This clonotype came up many times. The V gene is TRBV4-2, the J gene TRBJ1-2; D is perhaps TRBD1 (5 bases). The CDR3 extends over 14 amino acids. The V gene's germline CDR1 is LGHNA and CDR2 YNFKEQ. V was cut by 1 base and J by 4 bases, with 10 bases left in between. Written as DNA, the CDR3 is TGTGCCAGCAGCCAAGGGGACCGCTCCTATGGCTACACCTTC. Translated, it gives CASSQGDRSYGYTF.

This clonotype was counted at least ten times. The rearrangement uses TRBV27 and TRBJ2-7; tentative D call: TRBD2 (5 bases). V was pared by 3 bases and J by 2 bases, with 14 bases between. The CDR3 runs to 15 residues. Germline V CDR1 and CDR2: MNHEY, SMNVEV (reference sequence). This CDR3 is CASSFFAGITYEQYF. CDR3 DNA: TGTGCCAGCAGTTTTTTCGCGGGCATTACCTACGAGCAGTACTTC.

This clonotype showed up many times. The J gene is TRBJ1-5, the V gene TRBV7-6, with D possibly TRBD1 on 5 matching bases. The germline V gene encodes CDR1 SGHVS and CDR2 FNYEAQ. The CDR3 is 15 amino acids. Trimming cost V 2 bases and J 11 bases, with 19 bases left between them. The CDR3 loop is CASSLRDGPGGSQHF. The CDR3 DNA follows: TGTGCCAGCAGCTTACGGGACGGCCCTGGGGGGTCCCAGCATTTT.

This clonotype occurred many times. The rearrangement joins TRBV10-3 to TRBJ1-1; D gene uncertain. The CDR3 is 13 residues long. Germline-derived CDR1 and CDR2 are ENHRY and SYGVKD. V was pared by 7 bases and J by 3 bases, with 12 bases between. CDR3 amino acids: CAITTRADTEAFF. The CDR3 DNA reads TGTGCCATCACCACCCGGGCCGACACTGAAGCTTTCTTT.

Points on this clonotype: A much bigger clone sits one base away, suggesting this may be a read error. V is TRBV5-6 and J is TRBJ1-6; a weak D match, TRBD1 (6 bases). The germline V gene encodes CDR1 SGHDT and CDR2 YYEEEE. The CDR3 loop spans 16 amino acids. In DNA, the CDR3 is TGTGCCAGCAGCCCCGACACCAAAACAGGGAATTCACCCCTCAACTTT. It specifies CASSPDTKTGNSPLNF.

This clonotype was seen at least ten times. The gene calls are TRBV7-8 and TRBJ2-1; TRBD2 aligns across 9 bases. This CDR3 is built from 16 residues. V lost 2 bases to trimming and J lost 8 bases; unmatched junction nucleotides: 10. CDR1 is SGHVS and CDR2 is FQNEAQ in the germline V gene. In DNA, the CDR3 is TGTGCCAGCAGCTTAATCCGGGGGCGGGGGGGCTATGAGCAGTTCTTC. This encodes CASSLIRGRGGYEQFF.

The sample holds many counts of this clonotype. The rearrangement links TRBV5-1 to TRBJ1-4; D is uncertain. This CDR3 region has 16 residues. Germline assignment: CDR1 SGHRS and CDR2 YFSETQ. V was cut by 0 bases and J by 7 bases, with 16 bases left in between. The CDR3 is CASSLGLGSNVEKLFF. The CDR3 nucleotides are TGCGCCAGCAGCTTGGGACTGGGGAGTAACGTTGAAAAACTGTTTTTT. Full variable domain (remainder filled in from reference TRBV5-1 and TRBJ1-4): KAGVTQTPRYLIKTRGQQVTLSCSPISGHRSVSWYQQTPGQGLQFLFEYFSETQRNKGNFPGRFSGRQFSNSRSEMNVSTLELGDSALYLCASSLGLGSNVEKLFFGSGTQLSVL.

This clonotype was recorded many times. The gene calls are TRBV10-3 and TRBJ1-1; 8 positions agree with TRBD1. This CDR3 comprises 13 residues. V was pared by 6 bases and J by 3 bases, with 3 bases of the junction left unmatched. Germline-derived CDR1 and CDR2 are ENHRY and SYGVKD. The CDR3 DNA reads TGTGCCATCAGGGACAGGGACGACACTGAAGCTTTCTTT. It specifies CAIRDRDDTEAFF.